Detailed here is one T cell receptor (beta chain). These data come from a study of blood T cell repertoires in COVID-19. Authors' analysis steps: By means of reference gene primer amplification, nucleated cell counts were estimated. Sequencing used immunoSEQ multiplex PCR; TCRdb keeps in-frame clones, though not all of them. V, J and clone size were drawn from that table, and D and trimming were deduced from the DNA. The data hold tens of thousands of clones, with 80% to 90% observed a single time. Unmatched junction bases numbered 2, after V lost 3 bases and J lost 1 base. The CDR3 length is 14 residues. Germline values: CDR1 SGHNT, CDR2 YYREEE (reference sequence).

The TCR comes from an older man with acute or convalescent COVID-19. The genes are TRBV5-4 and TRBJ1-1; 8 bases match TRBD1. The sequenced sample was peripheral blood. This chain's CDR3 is CASSSTGENTEAFF. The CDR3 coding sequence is TGTGCCAGCAGCTCGACAGGGGAGAACACTGAAGCTTTCTTT.